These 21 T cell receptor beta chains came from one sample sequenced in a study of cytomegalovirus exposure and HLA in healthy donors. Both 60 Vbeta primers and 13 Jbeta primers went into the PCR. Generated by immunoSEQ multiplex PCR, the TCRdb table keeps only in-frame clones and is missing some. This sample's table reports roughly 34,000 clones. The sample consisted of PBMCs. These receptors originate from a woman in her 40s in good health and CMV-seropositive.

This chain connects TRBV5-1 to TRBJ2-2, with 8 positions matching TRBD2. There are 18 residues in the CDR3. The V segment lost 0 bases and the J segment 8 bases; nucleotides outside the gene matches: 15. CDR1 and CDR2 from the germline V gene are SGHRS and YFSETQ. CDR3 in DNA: TGCGCCAGCAGCTTGGGAAAACCCGGGACTAGAATTTTAGGGGAGCTGTTTTTT. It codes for CASSLGKPGTRILGELFF.

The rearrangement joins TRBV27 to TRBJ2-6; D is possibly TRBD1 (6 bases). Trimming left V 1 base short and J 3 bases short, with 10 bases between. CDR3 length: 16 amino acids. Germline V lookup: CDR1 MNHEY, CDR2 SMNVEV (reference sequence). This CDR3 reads CASSLLETGGANVLTF. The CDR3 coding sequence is TGTGCCAGCAGTTTATTAGAGACAGGTGGGGCCAACGTCCTGACTTTC.

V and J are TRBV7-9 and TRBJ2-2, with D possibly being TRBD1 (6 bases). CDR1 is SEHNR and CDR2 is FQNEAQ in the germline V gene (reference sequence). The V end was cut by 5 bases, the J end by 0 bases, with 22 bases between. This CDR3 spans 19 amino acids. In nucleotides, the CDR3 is TGTGCCAGCAGCCCGCCGGCTGGGGGCGGCCGCGCGAACACCGGGGAGCTGTTTTTT. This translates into CASSPPAGGGRANTGELFF.

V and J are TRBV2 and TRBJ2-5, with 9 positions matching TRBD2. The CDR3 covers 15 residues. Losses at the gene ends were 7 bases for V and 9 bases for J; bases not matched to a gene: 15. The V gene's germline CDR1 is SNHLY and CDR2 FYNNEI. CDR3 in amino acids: CASTEELAGPWAQYF. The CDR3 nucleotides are TGTGCCAGCACCGAGGAGCTAGCGGGGCCCTGGGCCCAGTACTTC.

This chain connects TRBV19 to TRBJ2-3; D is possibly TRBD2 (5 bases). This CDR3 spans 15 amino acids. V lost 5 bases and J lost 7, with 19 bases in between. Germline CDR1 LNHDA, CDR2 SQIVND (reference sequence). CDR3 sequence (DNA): TGTGCCAGTAGTCCACTGGAGGCCTCGCCACATACGCAGTATTTT. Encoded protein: CASSPLEASPHTQYF.

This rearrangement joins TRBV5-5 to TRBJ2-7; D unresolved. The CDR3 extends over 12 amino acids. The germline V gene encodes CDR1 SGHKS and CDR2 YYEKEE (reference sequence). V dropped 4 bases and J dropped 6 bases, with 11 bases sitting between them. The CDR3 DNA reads TGTGCCAGCAGCAATTCCGTAATCGAGCAGTACTTC. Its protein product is CASSNSVIEQYF.

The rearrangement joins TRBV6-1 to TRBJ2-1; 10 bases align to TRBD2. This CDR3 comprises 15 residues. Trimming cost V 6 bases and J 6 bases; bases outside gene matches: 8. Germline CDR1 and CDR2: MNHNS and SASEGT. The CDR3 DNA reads TGTGCCAGCAGAGCCATAGCGGGAGGACCCAATGAGCAGTTCTTC. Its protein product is CASRAIAGGPNEQFF.

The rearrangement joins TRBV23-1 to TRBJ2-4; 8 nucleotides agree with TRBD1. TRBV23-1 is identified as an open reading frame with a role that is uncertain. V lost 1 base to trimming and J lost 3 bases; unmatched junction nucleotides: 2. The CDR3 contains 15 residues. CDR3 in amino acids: CASSQLTGDKNIQYF. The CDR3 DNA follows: TGCGCCAGCAGTCAATTGACAGGGGACAAAAACATTCAGTACTTC.

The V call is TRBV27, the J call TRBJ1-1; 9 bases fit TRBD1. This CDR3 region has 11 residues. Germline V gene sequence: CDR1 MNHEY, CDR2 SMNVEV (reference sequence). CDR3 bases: TGTGAATCCGGGACAGGGACTGAAGCTTTCTTT. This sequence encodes CESGTGTEAFF.

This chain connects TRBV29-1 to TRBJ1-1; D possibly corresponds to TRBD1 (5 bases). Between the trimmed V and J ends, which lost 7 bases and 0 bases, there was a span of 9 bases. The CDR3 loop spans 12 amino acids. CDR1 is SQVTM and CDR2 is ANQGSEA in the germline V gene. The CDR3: CSGGRMNTEAFF. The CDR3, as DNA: TGCAGCGGGGGCCGAATGAACACTGAAGCTTTCTTT.

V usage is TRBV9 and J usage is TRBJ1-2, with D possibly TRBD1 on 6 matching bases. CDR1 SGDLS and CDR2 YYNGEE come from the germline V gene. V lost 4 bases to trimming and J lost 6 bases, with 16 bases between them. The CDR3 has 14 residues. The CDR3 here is CASSLPTGLNGYTF. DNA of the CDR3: TGTGCCAGCAGCCTCCCTACAGGGTTAAATGGCTACACCTTC.

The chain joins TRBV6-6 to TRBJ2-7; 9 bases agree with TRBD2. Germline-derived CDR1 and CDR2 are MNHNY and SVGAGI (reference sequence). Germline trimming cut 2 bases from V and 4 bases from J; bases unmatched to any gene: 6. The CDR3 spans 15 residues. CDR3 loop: CASSYLTSGPYEQYF. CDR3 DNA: TGTGCCAGCAGTTACCTGACTAGCGGACCTTACGAGCAGTACTTC.

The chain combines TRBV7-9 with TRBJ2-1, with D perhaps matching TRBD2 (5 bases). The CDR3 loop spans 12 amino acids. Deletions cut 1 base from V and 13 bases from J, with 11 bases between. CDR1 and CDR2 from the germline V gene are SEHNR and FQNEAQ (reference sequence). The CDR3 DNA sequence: TGTGCCAGCAGCTTAGACGGGGTGGGTCAGTTCTTC. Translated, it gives CASSLDGVGQFF.

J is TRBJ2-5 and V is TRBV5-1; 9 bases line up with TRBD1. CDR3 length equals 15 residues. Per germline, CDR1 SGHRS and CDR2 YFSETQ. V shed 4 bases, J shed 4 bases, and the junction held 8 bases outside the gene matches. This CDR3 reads CASSATQGAGETQYF. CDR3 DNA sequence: TGCGCCAGCAGCGCAACACAGGGGGCGGGAGAGACCCAGTACTTC.

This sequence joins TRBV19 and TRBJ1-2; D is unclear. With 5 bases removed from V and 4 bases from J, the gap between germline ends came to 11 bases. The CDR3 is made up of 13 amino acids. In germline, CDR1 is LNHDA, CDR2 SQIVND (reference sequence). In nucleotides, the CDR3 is TGTGCCAGTAGTCGGACTACATTCTATGGCTACACCTTC. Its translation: CASSRTTFYGYTF.

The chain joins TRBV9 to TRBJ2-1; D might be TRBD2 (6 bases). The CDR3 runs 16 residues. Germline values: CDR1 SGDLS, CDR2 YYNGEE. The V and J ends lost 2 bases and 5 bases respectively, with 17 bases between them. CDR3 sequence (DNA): TGTGCCAGCAGCGTCAGGCCGCGGGGACCCGACAATGAGCAGTTCTTC. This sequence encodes CASSVRPRGPDNEQFF.

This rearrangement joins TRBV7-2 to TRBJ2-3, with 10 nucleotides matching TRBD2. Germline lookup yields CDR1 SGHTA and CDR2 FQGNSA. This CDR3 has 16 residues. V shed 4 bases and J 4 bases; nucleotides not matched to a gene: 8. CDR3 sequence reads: CASSSRVAGGADTQYF. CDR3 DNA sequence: TGTGCCAGCAGCTCCCGGGTAGCGGGAGGTGCAGATACGCAGTATTTT.

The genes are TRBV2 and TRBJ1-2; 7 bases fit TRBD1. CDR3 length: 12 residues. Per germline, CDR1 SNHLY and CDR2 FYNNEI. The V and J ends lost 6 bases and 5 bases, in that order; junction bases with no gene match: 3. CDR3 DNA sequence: TGTGCCAGCAGGGGACAGATATATGGCTACACCTTC. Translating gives CASRGQIYGYTF.

As DNA, the CDR3 is TGTGCCAGCAGCTTAGAGCATGAGCAGTTCTTC. Its protein product is CASSLEHEQFF. V gene TRBV7-6 combines with J gene TRBJ2-1; D is unclear. Germline lookup yields CDR1 SGHVS and CDR2 FNYEAQ. The CDR3 spans 11 residues. V was trimmed by 1 base and J by 8 bases, leaving 3 bases between them.

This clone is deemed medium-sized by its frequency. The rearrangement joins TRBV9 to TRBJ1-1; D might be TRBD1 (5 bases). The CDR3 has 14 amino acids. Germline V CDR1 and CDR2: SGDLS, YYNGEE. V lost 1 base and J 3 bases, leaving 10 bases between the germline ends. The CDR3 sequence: CASSVSGGDTEAFF. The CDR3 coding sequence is TGTGCCAGCAGCGTATCGGGAGGGGACACTGAAGCTTTCTTT.

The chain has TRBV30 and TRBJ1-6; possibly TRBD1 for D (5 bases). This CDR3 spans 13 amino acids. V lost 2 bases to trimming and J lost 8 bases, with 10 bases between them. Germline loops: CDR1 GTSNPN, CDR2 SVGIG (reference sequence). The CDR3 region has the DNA TGTGCCTGGAGTAGAGACAGCCATTCACCCCTCCACTTT. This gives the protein CAWSRDSHSPLHF. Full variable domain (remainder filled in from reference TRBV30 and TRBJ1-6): SQTIHQWPATLVQPVGSPLSLECTVEGTSNPNLYWYRQAAGRGLQLLFYSVGIGQISSEVPQNLSASRPQDRQFILSSKKLLLSDSGFYLCAWSRDSHSPLHFGNGTRLTVT.